The 29 T cell receptor beta chains below all came from one sample that was sequenced in a study of T cell responses to AZD1222 COVID-19 vaccine. Libraries were prepared by immunoSEQ multiplex PCR; TCRdb keeps only in-frame clonotypes and omits some of them. The data show over 75,000 clones, with about nine tenths seen just once and about 2.2% held by the top ten. The input for sequencing was peripheral blood, taken on day 0 of AZD1222 vaccination. All receptors derive from an adult in good health.

This clone appeared a few times. The chain has TRBV15 and TRBJ2-3; maybe TRBD1 (6 bases). The CDR3 totals 15 residues. Germline CDR1 is LNHNV and CDR2 is YYDKDF (reference sequence). Trimming took off 5 bases at V and 0 bases at J, with 12 bases between the two ends. The CDR3 spells CATSPGTRSTDTQYF. CDR3 sequence (DNA): TGTGCCACCAGCCCCGGGACAAGGAGCACAGATACGCAGTATTTT.

This clone is a singleton in its sample. The J gene is TRBJ1-2, the V gene TRBV20-1; a weak D match, TRBD1 (6 bases). The V and J ends lost 3 bases and 4 bases respectively, with 21 bases between them. There are 16 residues in the CDR3. The germline V gene has CDR1 DFQATT and CDR2 SNEGSKA (reference sequence). CDR3 sequence: CSASPNPGQGGYGYTF. The CDR3 coding sequence is TGCAGTGCTAGTCCCAACCCGGGACAAGGCGGCTATGGCTACACCTTC.

DNA for the CDR3: TGTGCCAGCAGACGTCGGATGGCCGAGGACACTGAAGCTTTCTTT. This codes for CASRRRMAEDTEAFF. The V call is TRBV7-8, the J call TRBJ1-1; D gene ambiguous. Trimming stripped 6 bases from V and 3 bases from J, with 17 bases between. The CDR3 is 15 residues long. The germline V gene has CDR1 SGHVS and CDR2 FQNEAQ.

The chain combines TRBV2 with TRBJ2-1; D uncertain. In germline, CDR1 is SNHLY, CDR2 FYNNEI. CDR3 size: 13 residues. V was pared by 1 base and J by 6 bases, with 7 bases between. The CDR3 DNA follows: TGTGCCAGCAGTGAAGTTTGGTCCAATGAGCAGTTCTTC. Its protein is CASSEVWSNEQFF.

This clone was counted once. The CDR3 loop reads CASSGDRDNTEAFF. The CDR3 region has the DNA TGTGCCAGCAGTGGGGACAGAGACAACACTGAAGCTTTCTTT. The genes are TRBV2 and TRBJ1-1; 7 nucleotides align to TRBD1. Germline values: CDR1 SNHLY, CDR2 FYNNEI. V was pared by 4 bases and J by 2 bases, with 4 bases of the junction left unmatched. The CDR3 covers 14 residues.

In its sample, this clone was seen once. This chain uses TRBV19 with TRBJ1-5, with D perhaps TRBD1 (6 bases). The CDR3 is 17 residues long. The germline gives CDR1 LNHDA, CDR2 SQIVND (reference sequence). V shed 5 bases and J shed 0 bases, with 17 bases lying between them. CDR3 DNA sequence: TGTGCCAGTAGTCTCCGGGACATACCATATAGCAATCAGCCCCAGCATTTT. Translation: CASSLRDIPYSNQPQHF. The whole variable domain, remainder taken from reference TRBV19 and TRBJ1-5, is DGGITQSPKYLFRKEGQNVTLSCEQNLNHDAMYWYRQDPGQGLRLIYYSQIVNDFQKGDIAEGYSVSREKKESFPLTVTSAQKNPTAFYLCASSLRDIPYSNQPQHFGDGTRLSIL.

The V gene is TRBV2, the J gene TRBJ2-1; 14 nucleotides match TRBD2. The junction had 3 bases not matched to a gene; V was cut back by 5 bases and J by 9 bases. The germline gives CDR1 SNHLY, CDR2 FYNNEI. This CDR3 is built from 14 residues. In DNA form, the CDR3 reads TGTGCCAGCAGTCTGACTAGCGGGAGGGGTGAGCAGTTCTTC. This codes for CASSLTSGRGEQFF. Together with reference TRBV2 and TRBJ2-1, the CDR3 gives the full variable domain: EPEVTQTPSHQVTQMGQEVILRCVPISNHLYFYWYRQILGQKVEFLVSFYNNEISEKSEIFDDQFSVERPDGSNFTLKIRSTKLEDSAMYFCASSLTSGRGEQFFGPGTRLTVL.

The genes are TRBV6-5 and TRBJ2-7; TRBD1 might be the D (6 bases). V lost 4 bases and J 2 bases, leaving 9 bases between the germline ends. The CDR3 extends over 13 amino acids. Germline V gives CDR1 MNHEY, CDR2 SVGAGI. This chain's CDR3 is CASSFGQPYEQYF. The CDR3, as DNA: TGTGCCAGCAGTTTCGGACAGCCCTACGAGCAGTACTTC.

This clone was picked up one time. The CDR3 reads CASSYFDRLNTEAFF. The CDR3 DNA reads as TGTGCCAGCAGTTACTTTGACAGGCTGAACACTGAAGCTTTCTTT. V usage is TRBV6-2 or TRBV6-3 and J usage is TRBJ1-1, with D maybe TRBD1 (6 bases). The CDR3 loop spans 15 amino acids. Germline loops: CDR1 MNHEY, CDR2 SVGEGT. V was shortened by 1 base and J by 0 bases, with 9 bases between the two germline ends.

The J gene is TRBJ2-2, the V gene TRBV7-9, with 10 bases identical to TRBD1. The CDR3 covers 16 residues. Germline-derived CDR1 and CDR2 are SEHNR and FQNEAQ (reference sequence). Unmatched junction bases numbered 9, after V lost 4 bases and J lost 7 bases. CDR3 DNA: TGTGCCAGCAGCTACCGGGACAGGGGTTTCGACGGGGAGCTGTTTTTT. Translating it yields CASSYRDRGFDGELFF.

The gene calls are TRBV4-2 and TRBJ2-6, with 7 bases that match TRBD1. CDR1 and CDR2 from the germline V gene are LGHNA and YNFKEQ. With V trimmed by 3 bases and J by 0 bases, 14 bases remained unmatched. The CDR3 extends over 20 amino acids. In DNA, the CDR3 is TGTGCCAGCAGCCAGACACCGGGACAGCTAGGAAGCTCTGGGGCCAACGTCCTGACTTTC. Protein sequence: CASSQTPGQLGSSGANVLTF.

The chain uses TRBV27 and TRBJ2-3; 8 bases are shared with TRBD2. The J segment lost 3 bases and the V segment lost 2 bases, leaving 7 bases of the junction unmatched. Germline assignment: CDR1 MNHEY and CDR2 SMNVEV (reference sequence). The CDR3 totals 16 residues. CDR3 amino acids: CASSLGAGAGTDTQYF. Here the CDR3 DNA reads TGTGCCAGCAGTTTAGGAGCGGGGGCTGGTACAGATACGCAGTATTTT.

The V call is TRBV7-9, the J call TRBJ2-1; D is perhaps TRBD1 (5 bases). The V gene's germline CDR1 is SEHNR and CDR2 FQNEAQ (reference sequence). CDR3 length equals 12 residues. With 6 bases removed from V and 10 bases from J, the gap between germline ends came to 13 bases. This chain's CDR3 is CASRRTSREQFF. CDR3 sequence (DNA): TGTGCCAGCAGACGGACATCTCGGGAGCAGTTCTTC.

This clone was seen just once. V is TRBV5-1 and J is TRBJ2-2; TRBD1 matches 9 bases. CDR1 SGHRS and CDR2 YFSETQ come from the germline V gene. The J segment lost 1 base and the V segment lost 0 bases, leaving 10 bases of the junction unmatched. The CDR3 totals 19 residues. The CDR3 is CASSLAGTGWRLNTGELFF. The CDR3 bases are TGCGCCAGCAGCTTGGCCGGGACAGGGTGGAGATTGAACACCGGGGAGCTGTTTTTT.

The chain has TRBV11-2 and TRBJ2-1, with D possibly matching TRBD2 (7 bases). V shed 6 bases and J shed 4 bases, with 16 bases lying between them. This CDR3 spans 15 amino acids. The germline gives CDR1 SGHAT, CDR2 FQNNGV. The CDR3: CASRPRGEGYNEQFF. In DNA form, the CDR3 reads TGTGCCAGCAGACCAAGGGGGGAGGGATACAATGAGCAGTTCTTC.

This rearrangement joins TRBV3-1 (or the pseudogene TRBV3-2) to TRBJ1-1; TRBD1 might be the D (5 bases). Germline CDR1 and CDR2: LGHDT and YNNKEL (reference sequence). V lost 4 bases and J lost 1, with 13 bases in between. The CDR3 totals 15 residues. CDR3 in amino acids: CASSRAGTRNTEAFF. In DNA form, the CDR3 reads TGTGCCAGCAGCCGGGCCGGGACGCGGAACACTGAAGCTTTCTTT.

The genes are TRBV6-6 and TRBJ1-5; D call uncertain. CDR1 is MNHNY and CDR2 is SVGAGI in the germline V gene (reference sequence). The V gene lost 2 bases and the J gene lost 0 bases, with 5 bases spanning the gap. This CDR3 is 14 amino acids long. In nucleotides, the CDR3 is TGTGCCAGCAGTTACGCAGATAGCAATCAGCCCCAGCATTTT. The encoded protein is CASSYADSNQPQHF.

J is TRBJ1-1 and V is TRBV6-5; D ambiguous. CDR3 length equals 14 residues. CDR1 is MNHEY, CDR2 SVGAGI, per germline. V gave up 6 bases and J gave up 2 bases, with 13 bases separating them. This CDR3 reads CASRAFQDNTEAFF. CDR3 coding DNA: TGTGCCAGCAGAGCGTTTCAAGACAACACTGAAGCTTTCTTT.

This chain links TRBV6-1 with TRBJ2-3; TRBD2 might be the D (5 bases). The CDR3 is made up of 15 amino acids. The V and J ends lost 3 bases and 8 bases respectively, with 18 bases between them. Germline CDR1 MNHNS, CDR2 SASEGT. The CDR3 is CASSEMASLEGTQYF. CDR3 DNA sequence: TGTGCCAGCAGTGAGATGGCTAGCCTCGAGGGTACGCAGTATTTT.

The chain is built from TRBV3-1 (or the pseudogene TRBV3-2) and TRBJ2-1; 11 nucleotides align to TRBD2. CDR1 and CDR2 from the germline V gene are LGHDT and YNNKEL (reference sequence). V was pared by 3 bases and J by 5 bases, with 12 bases of the junction left unmatched. CDR3 length: 18 residues. CDR3 protein: CASSQDYPTSGTNNEQFF. CDR3 in DNA: TGTGCCAGCAGCCAGGACTACCCGACTAGCGGGACGAACAATGAGCAGTTCTTC.

The V gene is TRBV6-5, the J gene TRBJ2-7; 11 nucleotides align to TRBD1. The J segment lost 9 bases and the V segment lost 0 bases, leaving 4 bases of the junction unmatched. The CDR3 consists of 14 residues. Germline loops: CDR1 MNHEY, CDR2 SVGAGI. CDR3 protein: CASSYSAGTGGQYF. The CDR3 nucleotides are TGTGCCAGCAGTTACTCGGCCGGGACAGGGGGGCAGTACTTC.

This chain joins TRBV6-5 and TRBJ1-4, with D possibly matching TRBD1 (6 bases). The V gene lost 7 bases and the J gene lost 8 bases, with 17 bases spanning the gap. The CDR3 runs to 14 residues. Germline CDR1 reads MNHEY; CDR2 reads SVGAGI. The chain's CDR3 is CASKDSGLREKLFF. The DNA of the CDR3 is TGTGCCAGCAAGGACAGTGGTCTGCGGGAAAAACTGTTTTTT.

The rearrangement links TRBV6-5 to TRBJ1-1; D is uncertain. The CDR3 has 16 amino acids. The ends were cut back, 4 bases at V and 3 bases at J, with 18 bases in the middle. Germline CDR1 is MNHEY and CDR2 is SVGAGI. CDR3 bases: TGTGCCAGCAGTTCTACCGGTGGAGCCCTCTACACTGAAGCTTTCTTT. It yields the protein CASSSTGGALYTEAFF.

The V gene is TRBV28, the J gene TRBJ2-2; D ambiguous. Germline V gene lookup returns CDR1 MDHEN and CDR2 SYDVKM. With 6 bases removed from V and 3 bases from J, the gap between germline ends came to 2 bases. The CDR3 has 11 residues. The CDR3 is CASRDTGELFF. The CDR3 DNA is TGTGCCAGCAGGGACACCGGGGAGCTGTTTTTT.

The count of this clone is one. V is TRBV7-9 and J is TRBJ1-1; D not resolved. The germline V and J ends were trimmed by 5 bases and 1 base, with 5 bases remaining between them. Germline CDR1 SEHNR, CDR2 FQNEAQ (reference sequence). CDR3 size: 12 residues. The DNA of the CDR3 is TGTGCCAGCAGCCCCCCGAACACTGAAGCTTTCTTT. Translation gives CASSPPNTEAFF.

The chain carries TRBV18 and TRBJ2-2; possible D gene TRBD1, 6 bases. The CDR3 contains 13 residues. Germline V gene data show CDR1 as KGHSH and CDR2 as LQKENI. V was pared by 3 bases and J by 5 bases, with 7 bases between. As DNA, the CDR3 is TGTGCCAGCTCACCGGGGGCGACCGGGGAGCTGTTTTTT. Amino acid sequence: CASSPGATGELFF.

This chain connects TRBV23-1 to TRBJ2-7; 9 bases fit TRBD1. TRBV23-1 is given ORF status, its function remaining uncertain. CDR3 length: 19 amino acids. Trimming took 3 bases from V and 0 from J; bases not matched to a gene: 15. DNA of the CDR3: TGCGCCAGCAGTCAGTCCCGGGACAGGGCGCTCGAAAGCTCCTACGAGCAGTACTTC. This sequence encodes CASSQSRDRALESSYEQYF.

The J gene is TRBJ2-1, the V gene TRBV6-1, with 9 positions matching TRBD2. In germline, CDR1 is MNHNS, CDR2 SASEGT. This CDR3 has 15 amino acids. V gave up 3 bases and J gave up 7 bases; unmatched junction bases: 7. As DNA, the CDR3 is TGTGCCAGCAGTGACATTGCGGGAGGGCATAATGAGCAGTTCTTC. It translates to CASSDIAGGHNEQFF.

This chain connects TRBV15 to TRBJ1-4, with D possibly matching TRBD1 (5 bases). Germline V gives CDR1 LNHNV, CDR2 YYDKDF (reference sequence). CDR3 size: 15 residues. Trimming removed 0 bases at V and 6 bases at J, with 11 bases between. CDR3 sequence reads: CATSRDKGWDEKLFF. DNA of the CDR3: TGTGCCACCAGCAGAGATAAGGGGTGGGATGAAAAACTGTTTTTT.